Below are 3 T cell receptor beta chains sequenced from a single sample in a study of shared clonotypes between healthy human individuals. The assay was immunoSEQ multiplex PCR, and TCRdb's table has in-frame clones only and misses some. The sample contains some 2.3 million clones, more than 85% of which appear only once. Sequencing used naive CD4+ T cells from PBMCs. Sample subset: CD45RA+ positively selected. The receptor set was obtained from a young man in good health. Some clones in this sample may be carry-over from other donors' samples.

In this sample, this clone turned up once. The gene calls are TRBV29-1 and TRBJ2-5, with D perhaps matching TRBD1 (5 bases). The CDR3 runs 14 residues. Looked up from germline, CDR1 is SQVTM and CDR2 is ANQGSEA. Trimming pared 0 bases from V and 3 bases from J, leaving 11 bases between. CDR3 residues: CSVEDTGREETQYF. CDR3 coding DNA: TGCAGCGTTGAAGACACAGGAAGGGAAGAGACCCAGTACTTC.

This chain uses TRBV6-1 with TRBJ1-2, with D unclear. Germline lookup yields CDR1 MNHNS and CDR2 SASEGT. Trimming removed 6 bases from V and 4 bases from J, with 15 bases in between. The CDR3 spans 14 residues. The CDR3: CASSIGTRVYGYTF. The CDR3 DNA is TGTGCCAGCAGCATCGGAACACGGGTCTATGGCTACACCTTC.

The gene calls are TRBV15 and TRBJ1-2, with TRBD1 as a possible D gene (6 bases). CDR1 is LNHNV, CDR2 YYDKDF, per germline (reference sequence). V lost 1 base to trimming and J lost 4 bases, with 10 bases between them. CDR3 length equals 14 residues. Written as DNA, the CDR3 is TGTGCCACCAGCAGAGGGCAGGGGCTCTATGGCTACACCTTC. It specifies CATSRGQGLYGYTF. The whole variable domain, remainder taken from reference TRBV15 and TRBJ1-2, is DAMVIQNPRYQVTQFGKPVTLSCSQTLNHNVMYWYQQKSSQAPKLLFHYYDKDFNNEADTPDNFQSRRPNTSFCFLDIRSPGLGDTAMYLCATSRGQGLYGYTFGSGTRLTVV.